The clone carrying this TCR beta chain was found a few times. The target antigen is unknown. The sample is drawn from a study of beta chain features in type 1 diabetes. Study conclusions and caveats: Patients' naive, central memory and regulatory TCRB repertoires appeared more alike than those of healthy donors. Cells expressing TCR highly could be over-represented by cDNA sequencing.

CDR1 is LGHNA, CDR2 YNFKEQ, per germline. This CDR3 is 18 amino acids long. V dropped 5 bases and J dropped 9; count of bases not matched to a gene: 16. Reverse transcription of all isolated RNA meant that expressed TCRB transcripts were sequenced. The protocol was immunoSEQ multiplex PCR, while the TCRdb copy is restricted to in-frame clones and leaves out a portion. The data contain 850,000 to 900,000 clones, 17% of them singletons. The chain employs TRBV4-2 and TRBJ2-1; 13 nucleotides agree with TRBD2. This clonotype was sampled from a young woman in good health. The sample taken for sequencing was naive CD4+ T cells from blood. CDR3 sequence (DNA): TGTGCCAGCAGCAGGACTAGCGGGAGCCCGGGGGCCATTGGTGAGCAGTTCTTC. It codes for CASSRTSGSPGAIGEQFF.